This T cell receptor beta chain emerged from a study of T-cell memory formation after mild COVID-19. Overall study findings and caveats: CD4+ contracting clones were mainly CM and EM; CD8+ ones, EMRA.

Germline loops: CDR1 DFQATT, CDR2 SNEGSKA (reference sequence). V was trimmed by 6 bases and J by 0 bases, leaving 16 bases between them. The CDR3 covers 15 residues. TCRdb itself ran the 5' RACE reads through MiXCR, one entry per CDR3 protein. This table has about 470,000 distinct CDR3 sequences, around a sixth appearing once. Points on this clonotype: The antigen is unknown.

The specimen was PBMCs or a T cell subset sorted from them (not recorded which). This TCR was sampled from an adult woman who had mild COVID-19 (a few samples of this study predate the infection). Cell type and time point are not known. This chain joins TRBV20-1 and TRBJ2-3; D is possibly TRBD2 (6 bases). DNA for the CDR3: TGCAGTGCCATTAGGGCGGGGACGAGCACAGATACGCAGTATTTT. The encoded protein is CSAIRAGTSTDTQYF.